This T cell receptor (beta chain) was sequenced in a study of blood T cell repertoires in COVID-19. Germline V gene sequence: CDR1 MNHEY, CDR2 SVGAGI. The CDR3 is 15 residues long. The V gene end was trimmed by 0 bases and the J gene end by 6 bases; junction bases not matched to a gene: 4. In the original processing: Amplified reference gene primers provided the basis for estimating nucleated cell counts. This table comes from immunoSEQ multiplex PCR, and its TCRdb copy is limited to in-frame clones, with some not included. Clone size and the V and J calls come from that table; the DNA yielded D and trimming. The profile shows tens of thousands of clones, around 83% of them singletons.

The TCR comes from a man younger than 40 with COVID-19, enrolled during active disease. The sequenced material came from peripheral blood. The chain recombines TRBV6-5 with TRBJ2-1; TRBD2 aligns across 8 bases. CDR3 in amino acids: CASSYSGTRGNEQFF. The CDR3 nucleotides are TGTGCCAGCAGTTACTCCGGGACTAGGGGCAATGAGCAGTTCTTC.